These T cell receptor beta chains were read from a single sample in a study of cytomegalovirus exposure and HLA in healthy donors. Sequenced by immunoSEQ multiplex PCR; TCRdb stores in-frame clones only, minus some. The sample gives about 160,000 clones, just under 80% of which show up once; under 1.5% is in the top ten. Sequenced input: PBMCs. Receptors originate from a man between 25 and 39 years old in good health and CMV-seronegative. CDR3s include the opening cysteine and the closing phenylalanine or tryptophan. A D gene is named only where the DNA matches it firmly. Only some rows state a clone size, as once, few, many or a class for expanded clones.

j_gene | v_gene | abundance | d_gene | CDR3nt | CDR3aa
TRBJ2-3 | TRBV7-9 | once | TRBD1 | TGTGCCAGCAGCGGTAGGGTGTCACAGGGGGGAACAGATACGCAGTATTTT | CASSGRVSQGGTDTQYF
TRBJ2-7 | TRBV28 | NA | NA | TGTGCCAGCAGTCCCACGGACACTTCCTACGAGCAGTACTTC | CASSPTDTSYEQYF
TRBJ2-3 | TRBV15 | NA | NA | TGTGCCACCAGCAGAGGGGATTTCGGGGCAGATACGCAGTATTTT | CATSRGDFGADTQYF
TRBJ1-2 | TRBV2 | NA | NA | TGTGCCAGCAGTGTCCGCAGGACAACGGACTATGGCTACACCTTC | CASSVRRTTDYGYTF
TRBJ2-7 | TRBV30 | NA | NA | TGTGCCTGGAGAATGGCGGGCGTCTACGAGCAGTACTTC | CAWRMAGVYEQYF
TRBJ2-7 | TRBV5-1 | NA | TRBD1 | TGCGCCAGCAGACTTACAGGGGCCGAGCAGTACTTC | CASRLTGAEQYF
TRBJ2-1 | TRBV6-1 | few | TRBD2 | TGTGCCAGCAGTCCTAGCGGGGAGGGCAATGAGCAGTTCTTC | CASSPSGEGNEQFF
TRBJ2-5 | TRBV6-6 | NA | NA | TGTGCCAGCAGTTACTCTCGCGAGGCGACCCAGTACTTC | CASSYSREATQYF
TRBJ1-4 | TRBV4-3 | NA | TRBD1 | TGCGCCAGCAGCAACGGGGGACAGGGGTTGTCAACTAATGAAAAACTGTTTTTT | CASSNGGQGLSTNEKLFF
TRBJ2-1 | TRBV9 | NA | NA | TGTGCCAGCAGCGAAGACTTCTTGGTGGGTGAGCAGTTCTTC | CASSEDFLVGEQFF
TRBJ2-7 | TRBV4-3 | NA | TRBD1 | TGCGCCAGCAGCCAAGGCCGGGACAGGGGGTACGAGCAGTACTTC | CASSQGRDRGYEQYF
TRBJ1-2 | TRBV28 | NA | NA | TGTGCCAGCAGGGATGACAGGTCCTACTATGGCTACACCTTC | CASRDDRSYYGYTF
TRBJ1-3 | TRBV6-5 | few | NA | TGTGCCAGCAGCCGGACAGACTCTGGAAACACCATATATTTT | CASSRTDSGNTIYF
TRBJ2-5 | TRBV29-1 | once | TRBD1 | TGCAGCACGGGACAGGGGGGGGAGACCCAGTACTTC | CSTGQGGETQYF
TRBJ2-1 | TRBV19 | NA | NA | TGTGCCAGTAGGGGGGGTGCAGTAACAGACAATGAGCAGTTCTTC | CASRGGAVTDNEQFF
TRBJ2-1 | TRBV27 | NA | TRBD2 | TGTGCCAGCTCGGTAGCGGGCCCCTACAATGAGCAGTTCTTC | CASSVAGPYNEQFF
TRBJ2-7 | TRBV5-6 | NA | TRBD1 | TGTGCCAGCAGCTCATACTTCCGACAGGGGCCTCGTGACGAGCAGTACTTC | CASSSYFRQGPRDEQYF
TRBJ2-2 | TRBV7-3 | NA | NA | TGTGCCAGCAGCTCCTCGACAGCGAACACCGGGGAGCTGTTTTTT | CASSSSTANTGELFF
TRBJ2-7 | TRBV6-5 | NA | TRBD2 | TGTGCCAGCAGTTACTCGTCTAGCGGAGCCTACGAGCAGTACTTC | CASSYSSSGAYEQYF
TRBJ2-2 | TRBV9 | NA | TRBD1 | TGTGCCAGCAGCGGACAGGGCCTCGCGAACACCGGGGAGCTGTTTTTT | CASSGQGLANTGELFF
TRBJ2-2 | TRBV2 | few | NA | TGTGCCAGCGGGAGACTAACGACGAACACCGGGGAGCTGTTTTTT | CASGRLTTNTGELFF
TRBJ2-7 | TRBV15 | NA | TRBD1 | TGTGCCACCAAGACAGGGTTGGCATCCTACGAGCAGTACTTC | CATKTGLASYEQYF
TRBJ2-7 | TRBV28 | once | TRBD1 | TGTGCCAGCAGTTCCCCCGGGACAGGGGGCCACGAGCAGTACTTC | CASSSPGTGGHEQYF
TRBJ1-2 | TRBV4-3 | few | NA | TGCGCCAGCAGCCACCAAGGACAGAGCTATGGCTACACCTTC | CASSHQGQSYGYTF
TRBJ2-5 | TRBV6-6 | NA | TRBD2 | TGTGCCAGCAGCCCCCGACTAGCGGGGGGGCGAGAGACCCAGTACTTC | CASSPRLAGGRETQYF
TRBJ1-6 | TRBV5-6 | NA | NA | TGTGCCAGCAGCTTGATAGATTACGGTTCCCTCCACTTT | CASSLIDYGSLHF
TRBJ2-5 | TRBV27 | NA | TRBD1 | TGTGCCAGCAGTGCATCTCAGGGGGCGCGGGAGACCCAGTACTTC | CASSASQGARETQYF
TRBJ2-5 | TRBV2 | NA | TRBD2 | TGTGCCAGCAGTGAGTCGTGGGAGCGGGAGGAGACCCAGTACTTC | CASSESWEREETQYF
TRBJ1-5 | TRBV4-3 | NA | NA | TGCGCCAGCAGCCCCCAAACAGATAGCAATCAGCCCCAGCATTTT | CASSPQTDSNQPQHF
TRBJ2-5 | TRBV18 | NA | TRBD1 | TGTGCCAGCTCAGGACAGGGTTTCAGTAGGGAGACCCAGTACTTC | CASSGQGFSRETQYF
TRBJ2-7 | TRBV6-1 | NA | TRBD1 | TGTGCCAGCAGTGAAGGGACAGGGGGCTCCTACGAGCAGTACTTC | CASSEGTGGSYEQYF
TRBJ2-6 | TRBV6-5 | NA | NA | TGTGCCAGCAGACTCCAGGGGATTGGGGCCAACGTCCTGACTTTC | CASRLQGIGANVLTF
TRBJ2-7 | TRBV28 | NA | TRBD2 | TGTGCCAGCAGACCGACTAGCGGGGTCTCCTACGAGCAGTACTTC | CASRPTSGVSYEQYF
TRBJ2-7 | TRBV10-3 | few | NA | TGTGCCATCAGTTTACAGGGATACGAGCAGTACTTC | CAISLQGYEQYF